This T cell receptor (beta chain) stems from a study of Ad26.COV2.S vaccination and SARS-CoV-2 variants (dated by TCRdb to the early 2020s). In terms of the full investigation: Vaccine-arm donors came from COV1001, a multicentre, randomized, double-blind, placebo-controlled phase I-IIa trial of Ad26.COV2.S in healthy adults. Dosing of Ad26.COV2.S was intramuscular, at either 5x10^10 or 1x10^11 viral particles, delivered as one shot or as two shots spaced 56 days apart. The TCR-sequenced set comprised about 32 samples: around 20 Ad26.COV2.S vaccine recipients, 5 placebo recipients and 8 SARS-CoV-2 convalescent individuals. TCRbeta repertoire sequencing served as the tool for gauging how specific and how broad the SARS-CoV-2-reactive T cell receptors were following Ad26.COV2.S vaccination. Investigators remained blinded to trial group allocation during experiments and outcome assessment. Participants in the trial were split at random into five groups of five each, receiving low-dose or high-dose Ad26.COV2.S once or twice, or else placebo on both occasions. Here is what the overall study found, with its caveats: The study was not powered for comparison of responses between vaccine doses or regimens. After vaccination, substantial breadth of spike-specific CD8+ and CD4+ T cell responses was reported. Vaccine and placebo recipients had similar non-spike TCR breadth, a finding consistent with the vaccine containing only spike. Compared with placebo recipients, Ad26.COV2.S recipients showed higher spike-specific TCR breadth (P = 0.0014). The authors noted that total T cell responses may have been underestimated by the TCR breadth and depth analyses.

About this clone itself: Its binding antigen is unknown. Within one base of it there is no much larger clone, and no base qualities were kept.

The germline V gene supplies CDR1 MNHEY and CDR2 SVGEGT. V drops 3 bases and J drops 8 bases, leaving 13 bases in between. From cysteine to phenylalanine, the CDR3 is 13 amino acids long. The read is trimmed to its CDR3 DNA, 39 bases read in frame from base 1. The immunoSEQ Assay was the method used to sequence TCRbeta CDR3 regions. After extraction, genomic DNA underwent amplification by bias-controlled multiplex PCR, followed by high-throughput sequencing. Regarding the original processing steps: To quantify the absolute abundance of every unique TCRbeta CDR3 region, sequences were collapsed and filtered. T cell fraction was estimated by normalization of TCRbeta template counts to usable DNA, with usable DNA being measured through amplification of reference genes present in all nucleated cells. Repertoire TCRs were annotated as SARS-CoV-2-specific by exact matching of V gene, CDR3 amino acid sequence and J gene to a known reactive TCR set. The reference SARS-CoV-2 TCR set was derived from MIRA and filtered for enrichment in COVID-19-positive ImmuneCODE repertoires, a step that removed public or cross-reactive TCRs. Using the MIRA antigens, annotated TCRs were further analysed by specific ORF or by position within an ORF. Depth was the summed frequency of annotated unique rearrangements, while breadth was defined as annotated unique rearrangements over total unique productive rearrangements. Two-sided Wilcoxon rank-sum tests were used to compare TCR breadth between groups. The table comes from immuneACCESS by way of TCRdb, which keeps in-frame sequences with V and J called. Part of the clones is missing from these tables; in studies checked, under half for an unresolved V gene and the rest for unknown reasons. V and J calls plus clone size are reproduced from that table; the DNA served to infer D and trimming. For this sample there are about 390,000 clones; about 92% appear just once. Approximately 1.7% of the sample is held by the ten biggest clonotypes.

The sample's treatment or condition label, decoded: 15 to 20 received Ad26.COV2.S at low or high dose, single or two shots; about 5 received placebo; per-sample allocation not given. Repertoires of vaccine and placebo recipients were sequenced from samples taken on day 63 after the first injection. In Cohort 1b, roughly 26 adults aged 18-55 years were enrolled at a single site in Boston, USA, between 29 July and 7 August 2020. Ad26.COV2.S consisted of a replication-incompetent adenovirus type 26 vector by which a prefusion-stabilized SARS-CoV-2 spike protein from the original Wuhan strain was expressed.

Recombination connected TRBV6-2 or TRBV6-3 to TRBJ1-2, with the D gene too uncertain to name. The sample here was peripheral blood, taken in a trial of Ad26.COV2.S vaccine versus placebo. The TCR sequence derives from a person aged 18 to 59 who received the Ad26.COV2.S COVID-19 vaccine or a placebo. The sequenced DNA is TGTGCCAGCAGTTATGGGCAATACAAAGGCTACACCTTC. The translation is CASSYGQYKGYTF.